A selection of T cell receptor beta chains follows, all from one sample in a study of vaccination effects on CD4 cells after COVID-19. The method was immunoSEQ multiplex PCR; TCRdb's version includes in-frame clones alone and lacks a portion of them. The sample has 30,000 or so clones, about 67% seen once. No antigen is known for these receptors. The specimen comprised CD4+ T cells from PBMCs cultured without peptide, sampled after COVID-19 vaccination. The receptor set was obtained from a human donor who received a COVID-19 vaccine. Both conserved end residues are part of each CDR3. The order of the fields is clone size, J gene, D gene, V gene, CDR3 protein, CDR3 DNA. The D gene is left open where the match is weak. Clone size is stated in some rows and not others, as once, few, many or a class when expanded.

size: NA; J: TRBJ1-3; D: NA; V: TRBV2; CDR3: CASNRNGGPTGDTIYF; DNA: TGTGCCAGCAATCGGAACGGTGGACCCACCGGAGACACCATATATTTT
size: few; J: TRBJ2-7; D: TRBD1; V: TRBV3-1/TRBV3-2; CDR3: CASSHRNLDRGRDEQYF; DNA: TGTGCCAGCAGCCACCGCAACTTGGACAGGGGGAGGGACGAGCAGTACTTC
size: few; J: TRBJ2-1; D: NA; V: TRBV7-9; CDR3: CAIDGTLDYNEQFF; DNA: TGTGCCATCGACGGGACACTTGATTACAATGAGCAGTTCTTC
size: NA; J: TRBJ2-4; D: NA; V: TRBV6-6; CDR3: CASSFEAKNIQYF; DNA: TGTGCCAGCAGCTTCGAAGCCAAAAACATTCAGTACTTC
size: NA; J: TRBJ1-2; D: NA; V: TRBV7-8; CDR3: CAVAGGNYGYTF; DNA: TGTGCCGTAGCGGGGGGCAACTATGGCTACACCTTC
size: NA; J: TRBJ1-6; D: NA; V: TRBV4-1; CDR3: CASSQLPPKADSPLHF; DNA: TGCGCCAGCAGCCAACTACCCCCGAAGGCGGATTCACCCCTCCACTTT
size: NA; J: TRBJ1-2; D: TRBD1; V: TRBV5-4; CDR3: CASSSGGQGDYGYTF; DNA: TGTGCCAGCAGCTCGGGGGGACAGGGGGATTATGGCTACACCTTC
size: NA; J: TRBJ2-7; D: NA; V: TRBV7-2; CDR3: CASSYSGVYEQYF; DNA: TGTGCCAGCAGCTATAGCGGCGTCTACGAGCAGTACTTC
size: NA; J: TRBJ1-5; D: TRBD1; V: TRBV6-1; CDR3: CASSEKIYGTVNQPQHF; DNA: TGTGCCAGCAGTGAAAAGATTTACGGGACAGTGAATCAGCCCCAGCATTTT
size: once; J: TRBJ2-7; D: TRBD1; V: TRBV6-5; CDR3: CASSADVQGAGEQYF; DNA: TGTGCCAGCAGCGCCGACGTTCAGGGGGCAGGCGAGCAGTACTTC
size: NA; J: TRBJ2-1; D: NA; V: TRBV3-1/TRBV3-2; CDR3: CASSPLRNEQFF; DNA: TGTGCCAGCAGCCCTCTCCGGAATGAGCAGTTCTTC
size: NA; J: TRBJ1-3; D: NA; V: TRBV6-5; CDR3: CASSYGQGNGNTIYF; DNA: TGTGCCAGCAGTTACGGTCAGGGGAATGGAAACACCATATATTTT
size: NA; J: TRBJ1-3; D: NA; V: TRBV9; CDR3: CASNLPGGNTIYF; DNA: TGTGCCAGCAACCTACCTGGAGGAAACACCATATATTTT
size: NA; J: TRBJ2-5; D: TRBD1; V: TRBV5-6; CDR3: CASSSGQRETQYF; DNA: TGTGCCAGCAGTTCGGGACAGCGAGAGACCCAGTACTTC
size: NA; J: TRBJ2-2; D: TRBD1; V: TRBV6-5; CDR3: CASSPGQGNTGELFF; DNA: TGTGCCAGCAGCCCGGGACAGGGGAACACCGGGGAGCTGTTTTTT
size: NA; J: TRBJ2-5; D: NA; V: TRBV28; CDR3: CASTPGRVETQYF; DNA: TGTGCCAGCACTCCGGGCCGGGTTGAGACCCAGTACTTC
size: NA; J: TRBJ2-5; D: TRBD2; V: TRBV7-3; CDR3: CASSLESSGGGTQYF; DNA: TGTGCCAGCAGCTTAGAGTCTAGCGGGGGAGGGACCCAGTACTTC
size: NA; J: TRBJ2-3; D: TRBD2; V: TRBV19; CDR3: CASSISGGGTDTQYF; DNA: TGTGCCAGTAGTATATCCGGGGGGGGCACAGATACGCAGTATTTT
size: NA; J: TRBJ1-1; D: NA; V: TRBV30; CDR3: CACHGGIGTEAFF; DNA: TGTGCCTGCCACGGGGGGATCGGTACTGAAGCTTTCTTT
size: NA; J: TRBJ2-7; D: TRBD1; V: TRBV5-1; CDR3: CASSFKDRISYEQYF; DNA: TGCGCCAGCAGCTTTAAGGACAGGATATCCTACGAGCAGTACTTC
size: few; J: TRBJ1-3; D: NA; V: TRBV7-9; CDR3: CASRLISGNTIYF; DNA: TGTGCCAGCAGGTTAATATCTGGAAACACCATATATTTT
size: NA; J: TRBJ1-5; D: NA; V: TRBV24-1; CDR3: CATQGGGNQPQHF; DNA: TGTGCCACCCAAGGCGGTGGCAATCAGCCCCAGCATTTT
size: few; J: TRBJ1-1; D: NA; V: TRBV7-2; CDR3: CASSTSYGSGTEAFF; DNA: TGTGCCAGCAGCACCTCCTACGGGTCGGGTACTGAAGCTTTCTTT
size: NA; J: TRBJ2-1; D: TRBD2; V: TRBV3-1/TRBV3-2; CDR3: CASSLQRISGRAYNEQFF; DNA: TGTGCCAGCAGCCTCCAGCGGATCTCCGGGAGGGCCTACAATGAGCAGTTCTTC
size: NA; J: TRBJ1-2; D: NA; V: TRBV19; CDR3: CASSIGGNYGYTF; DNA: TGTGCCAGTAGTATTGGAGGGAACTATGGCTACACCTTC
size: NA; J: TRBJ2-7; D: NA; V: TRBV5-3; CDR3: CARSLMGRAYYEQYF; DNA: TGTGCCAGAAGCTTGATGGGCAGGGCGTACTACGAGCAGTACTTC
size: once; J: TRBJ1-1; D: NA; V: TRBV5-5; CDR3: CASSLGTLTSEAFF; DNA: TGTGCCAGCAGCCTGGGGACACTGACAAGTGAAGCTTTCTTT
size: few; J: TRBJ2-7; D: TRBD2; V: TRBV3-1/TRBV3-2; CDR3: CASSQASGGAGSYEQYF; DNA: TGTGCCAGCAGCCAGGCTAGCGGGGGGGCGGGCTCCTACGAGCAGTACTTC
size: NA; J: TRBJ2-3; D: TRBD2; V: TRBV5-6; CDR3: CASTLERGGITDTQYF; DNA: TGTGCCAGCACCCTCGAACGGGGGGGCATCACAGATACGCAGTATTTT
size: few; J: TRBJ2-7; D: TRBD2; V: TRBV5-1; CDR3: CASSPTSASYEQYF; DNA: TGCGCCAGCAGCCCGACTAGCGCTTCCTACGAGCAGTACTTC
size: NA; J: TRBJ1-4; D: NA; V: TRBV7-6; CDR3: CASSLLGNANEKLFF; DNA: TGTGCCAGCAGCTTACTAGGGAATGCTAATGAAAAACTGTTTTTT
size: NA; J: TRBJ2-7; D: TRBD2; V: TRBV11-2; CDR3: CASSTITRGGSYEQYF; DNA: TGTGCCAGCAGCACCATCACCCGCGGGGGCTCCTACGAGCAGTACTTC
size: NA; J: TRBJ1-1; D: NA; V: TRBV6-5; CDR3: CATNRAHYANTEAFF; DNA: TGTGCCACCAACAGGGCCCACTATGCAAACACTGAAGCTTTCTTT
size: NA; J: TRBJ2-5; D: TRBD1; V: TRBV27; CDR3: CASSPRTGVAWTQYF; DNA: TGTGCCAGCAGTCCCCGGACAGGGGTAGCGTGGACCCAGTACTTC
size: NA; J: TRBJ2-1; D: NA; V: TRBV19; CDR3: CASSPGFRASEQFF; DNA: TGTGCCAGTTCCCCCGGGTTCAGAGCGTCTGAGCAGTTCTTC
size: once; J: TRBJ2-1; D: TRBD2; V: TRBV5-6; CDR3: CASSLSGRAGEQFF; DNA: TGTGCCAGCAGCTTGAGCGGGAGGGCCGGGGAGCAGTTCTTC
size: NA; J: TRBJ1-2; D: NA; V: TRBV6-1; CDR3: CASSEATGPYGYTF; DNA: TGTGCCAGCAGTGAAGCGACAGGACCTTATGGCTACACCTTC
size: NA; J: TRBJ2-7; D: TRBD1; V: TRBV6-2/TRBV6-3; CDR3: CASSQSTGGHEQYF; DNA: TGTGCCAGCAGTCAATCGACAGGGGGCCACGAGCAGTACTTC
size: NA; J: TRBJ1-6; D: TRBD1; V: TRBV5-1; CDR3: CASSRGVTTGYNSPLHF; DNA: TGCGCCAGCAGCCGAGGGGTTACGACAGGGTATAATTCACCCCTCCACTTT
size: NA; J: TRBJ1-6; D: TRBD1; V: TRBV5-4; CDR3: CASSPRDSGSPLHF; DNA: TGTGCCAGCAGCCCCCGGGACAGCGGATCACCCCTCCACTTT
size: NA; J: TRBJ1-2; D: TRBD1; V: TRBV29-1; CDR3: CSVVSLGQGVDYGYTF; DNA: TGCAGCGTTGTTAGTTTGGGTCAGGGGGTCGACTATGGCTACACCTTC
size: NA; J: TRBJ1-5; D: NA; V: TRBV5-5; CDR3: CASSLDRNTKGQPQHF; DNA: TGTGCCAGCAGCTTGGACAGGAATACTAAGGGTCAGCCCCAGCATTTT
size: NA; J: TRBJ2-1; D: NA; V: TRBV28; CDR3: CASNIAVSSYNEQFF; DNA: TGTGCCAGCAACATAGCGGTGAGCTCCTACAATGAGCAGTTCTTC
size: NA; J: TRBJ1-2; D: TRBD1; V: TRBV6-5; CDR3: CASSPTGQTYGYTF; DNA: TGTGCCAGCAGCCCGACAGGGCAGACCTATGGCTACACCTTC
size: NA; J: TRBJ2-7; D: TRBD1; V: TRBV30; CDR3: CAWSAPGTGKAYEQYF; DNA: TGTGCCTGGAGTGCTCCGGGGACAGGTAAAGCCTACGAGCAGTACTTC
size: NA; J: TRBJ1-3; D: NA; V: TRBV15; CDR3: CATSSRNSGNTIYF; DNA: TGTGCCACCAGCAGCAGGAACTCTGGAAACACCATATATTTT
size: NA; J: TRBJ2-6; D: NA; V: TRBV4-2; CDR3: CASSQGTTRGSGANVLTF; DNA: TGTGCCAGCAGCCAAGGGACCACACGGGGGTCTGGGGCCAACGTCCTGACTTTC
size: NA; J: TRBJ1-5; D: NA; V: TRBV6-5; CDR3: CASRLDGGSNQPQHF; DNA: TGTGCCAGCAGGTTAGACGGGGGGAGCAATCAGCCCCAGCATTTT
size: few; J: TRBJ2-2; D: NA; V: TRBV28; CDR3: CASRGNGELFF; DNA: TGTGCCAGCAGGGGGAACGGGGAGCTGTTTTTT
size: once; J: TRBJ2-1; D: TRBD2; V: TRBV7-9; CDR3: CASSLGLAVDEQFF; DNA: TGTGCCAGCAGCTTAGGTCTAGCGGTGGATGAGCAGTTCTTC
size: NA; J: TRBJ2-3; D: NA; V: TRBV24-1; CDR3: CATSEEGGLTDTQYF; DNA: TGTGCCACCAGTGAGGAGGGAGGACTCACAGATACGCAGTATTTT
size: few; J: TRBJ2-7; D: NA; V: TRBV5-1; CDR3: CASSLASGPYEQYF; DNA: TGCGCCAGCAGCTTGGCGAGCGGTCCCTACGAGCAGTACTTC
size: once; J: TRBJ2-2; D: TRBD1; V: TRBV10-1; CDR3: CASNPPADRVSGNTGELFF; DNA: TGCGCCAGCAATCCCCCCGCGGACAGGGTGAGTGGGAACACCGGGGAGCTGTTTTTT
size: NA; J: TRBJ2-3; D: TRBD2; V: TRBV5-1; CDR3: CASSLNPGLGADTQYF; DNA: TGCGCCAGCAGCTTGAACCCAGGACTAGGGGCAGATACGCAGTATTTT